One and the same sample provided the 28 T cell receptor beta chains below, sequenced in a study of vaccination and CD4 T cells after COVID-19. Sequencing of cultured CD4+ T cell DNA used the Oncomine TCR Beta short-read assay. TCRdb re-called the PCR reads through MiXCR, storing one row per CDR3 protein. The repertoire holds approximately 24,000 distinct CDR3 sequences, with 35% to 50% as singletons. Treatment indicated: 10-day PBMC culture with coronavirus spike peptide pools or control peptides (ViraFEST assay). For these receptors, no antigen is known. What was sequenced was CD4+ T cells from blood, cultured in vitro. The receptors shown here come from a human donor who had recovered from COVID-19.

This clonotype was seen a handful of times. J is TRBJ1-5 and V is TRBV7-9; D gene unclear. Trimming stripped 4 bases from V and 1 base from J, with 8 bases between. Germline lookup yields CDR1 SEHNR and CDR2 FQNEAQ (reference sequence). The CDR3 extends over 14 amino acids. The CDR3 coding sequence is TGTGCCAGCAGCTCTCCCGGAAGCAATCAGCCCCAGCATTTT. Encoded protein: CASSSPGSNQPQHF.

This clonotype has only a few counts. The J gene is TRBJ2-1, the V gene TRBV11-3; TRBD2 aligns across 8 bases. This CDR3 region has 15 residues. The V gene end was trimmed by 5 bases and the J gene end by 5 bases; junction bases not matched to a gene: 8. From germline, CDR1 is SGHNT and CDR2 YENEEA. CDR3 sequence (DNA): TGTGCCAGCAGCCAAGCGGGAGCTGGTGACAATGAGCAGTTCTTC. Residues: CASSQAGAGDNEQFF.

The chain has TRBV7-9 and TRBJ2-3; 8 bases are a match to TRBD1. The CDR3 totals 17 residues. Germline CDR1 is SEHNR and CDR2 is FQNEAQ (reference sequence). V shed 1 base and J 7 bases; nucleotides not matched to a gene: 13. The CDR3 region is CASSLGPSRGLVNTQYF. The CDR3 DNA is TGTGCCAGCAGCTTAGGCCCCTCCAGGGGGCTTGTAAATACGCAGTATTTT.

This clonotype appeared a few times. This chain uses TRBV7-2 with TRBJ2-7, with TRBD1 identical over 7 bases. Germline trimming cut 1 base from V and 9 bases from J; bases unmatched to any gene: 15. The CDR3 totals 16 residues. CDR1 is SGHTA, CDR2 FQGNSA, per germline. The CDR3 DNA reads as TGTGCCAGCAGCTTAGTCGGTGGGACAGTGGGGCAGGGGCAGTACTTC. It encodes CASSLVGGTVGQGQYF.

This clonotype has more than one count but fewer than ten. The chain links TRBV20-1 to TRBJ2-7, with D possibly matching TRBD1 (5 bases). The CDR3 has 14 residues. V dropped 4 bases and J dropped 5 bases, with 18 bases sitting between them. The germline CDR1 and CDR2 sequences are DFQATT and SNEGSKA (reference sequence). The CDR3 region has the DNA TGCAGTGCTATCCCCGCCAGGGTAGGAAACGAGCAGTACTTC. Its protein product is CSAIPARVGNEQYF.

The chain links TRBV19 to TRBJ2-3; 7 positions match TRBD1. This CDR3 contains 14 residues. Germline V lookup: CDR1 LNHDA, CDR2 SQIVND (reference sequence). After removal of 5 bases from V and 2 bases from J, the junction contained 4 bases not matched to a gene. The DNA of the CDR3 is TGTGCCAGTAGTCAGGGGGTTTACACAGATACGCAGTATTTT. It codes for CASSQGVYTDTQYF.

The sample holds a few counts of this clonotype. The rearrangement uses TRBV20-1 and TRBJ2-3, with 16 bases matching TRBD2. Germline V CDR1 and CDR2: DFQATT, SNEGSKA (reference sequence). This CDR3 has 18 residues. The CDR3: CIPSPGTSGGAGTDTQYF. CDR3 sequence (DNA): TGCATTCCCAGCCCCGGGACTAGCGGGGGGGCCGGCACAGATACGCAGTATTTT.

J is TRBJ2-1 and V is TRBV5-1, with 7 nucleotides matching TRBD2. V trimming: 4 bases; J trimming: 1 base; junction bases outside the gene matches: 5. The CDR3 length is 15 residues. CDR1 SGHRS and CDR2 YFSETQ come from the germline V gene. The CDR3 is CASSPASGSYNEQFF. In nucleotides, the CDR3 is TGCGCCAGCAGCCCGGCTAGCGGTTCCTACAATGAGCAGTTCTTC.

CDR3 in DNA: TGTGCCAGCAGTGAAGAGGGGACAGGGCTCGGCCCTGAAGCTTTCTTT. Amino acids: CASSEEGTGLGPEAFF. This chain links TRBV2 with TRBJ1-1; 9 bases are shared with TRBD1. Germline CDR1 and CDR2: SNHLY and FYNNEI. Losses at the gene ends were 1 base for V and 6 bases for J; bases not matched to a gene: 9. This CDR3 is built from 16 residues.

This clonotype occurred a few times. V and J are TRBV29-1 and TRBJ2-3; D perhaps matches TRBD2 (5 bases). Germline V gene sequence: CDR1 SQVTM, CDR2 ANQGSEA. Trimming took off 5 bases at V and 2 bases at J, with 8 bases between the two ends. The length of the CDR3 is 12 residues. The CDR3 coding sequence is TGCAGCGTTCGGGATCTCACAGATACGCAGTATTTT. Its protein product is CSVRDLTDTQYF.

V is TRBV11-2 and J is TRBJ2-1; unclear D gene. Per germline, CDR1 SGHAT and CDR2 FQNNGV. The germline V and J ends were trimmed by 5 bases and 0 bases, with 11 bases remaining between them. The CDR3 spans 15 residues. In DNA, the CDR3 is TGTGCCAGCAGCGGTCCATCGAGCTCCTACAATGAGCAGTTCTTC. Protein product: CASSGPSSSYNEQFF.

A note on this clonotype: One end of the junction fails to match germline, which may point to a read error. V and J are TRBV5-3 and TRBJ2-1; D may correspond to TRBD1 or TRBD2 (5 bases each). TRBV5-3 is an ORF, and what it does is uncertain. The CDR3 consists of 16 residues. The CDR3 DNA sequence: TGTGCCAGCAGCTTGGGGGTCTCCTCCAATCGCAATGAGCAGTTCTTC. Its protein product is CASSLGVSSNRNEQFF.

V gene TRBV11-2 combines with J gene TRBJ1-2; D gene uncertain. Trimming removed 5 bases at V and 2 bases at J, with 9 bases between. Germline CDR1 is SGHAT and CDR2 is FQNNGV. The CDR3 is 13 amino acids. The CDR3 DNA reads TGTGCCAGCAGCACGGACGGGAACTATGGCTACACCTTC. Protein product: CASSTDGNYGYTF.

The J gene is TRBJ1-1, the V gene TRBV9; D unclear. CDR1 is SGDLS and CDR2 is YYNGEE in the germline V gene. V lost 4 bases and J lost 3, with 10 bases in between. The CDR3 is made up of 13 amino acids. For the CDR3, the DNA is TGTGCCAGCAGCCCCCGGCTTGACACTGAAGCTTTCTTT. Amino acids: CASSPRLDTEAFF.

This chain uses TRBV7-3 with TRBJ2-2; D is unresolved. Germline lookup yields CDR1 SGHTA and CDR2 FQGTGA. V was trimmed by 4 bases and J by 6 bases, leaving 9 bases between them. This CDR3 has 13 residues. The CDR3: CASSSPSAGELFF. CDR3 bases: TGTGCCAGCAGCTCTCCCTCGGCCGGGGAGCTGTTTTTT.

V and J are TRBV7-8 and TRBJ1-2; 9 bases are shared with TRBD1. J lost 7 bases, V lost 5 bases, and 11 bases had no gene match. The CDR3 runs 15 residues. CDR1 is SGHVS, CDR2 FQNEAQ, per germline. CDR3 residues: CASSDKGTGRSGYTF. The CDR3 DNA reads TGTGCCAGCAGCGATAAAGGGACAGGGAGGAGTGGCTACACCTTC.

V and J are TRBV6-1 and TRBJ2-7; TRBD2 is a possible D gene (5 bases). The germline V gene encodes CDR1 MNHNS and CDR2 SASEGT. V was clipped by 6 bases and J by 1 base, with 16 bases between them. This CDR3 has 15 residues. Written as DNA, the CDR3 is TGTGCCAGCAGCCCCCACGGGGTATCGTCCTACGAGCAGTACTTC. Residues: CASSPHGVSSYEQYF.

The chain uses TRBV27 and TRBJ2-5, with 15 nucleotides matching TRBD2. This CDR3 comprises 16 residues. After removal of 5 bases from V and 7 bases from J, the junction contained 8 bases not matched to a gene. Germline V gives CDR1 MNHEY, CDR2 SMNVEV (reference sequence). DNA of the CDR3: TGTGCCAGCAGTAAACTCGGGACTAGCGGGGGGCCGACCCAGTACTTC. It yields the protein CASSKLGTSGGPTQYF.

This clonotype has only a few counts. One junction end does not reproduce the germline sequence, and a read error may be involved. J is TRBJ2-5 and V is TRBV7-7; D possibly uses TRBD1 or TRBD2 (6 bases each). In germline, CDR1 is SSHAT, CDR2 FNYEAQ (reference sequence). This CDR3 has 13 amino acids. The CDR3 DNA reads TGTGCTAGCAGTTTGGGGGCGGGGGAGACCCAGTACTTC. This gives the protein CASSLGAGETQYF.

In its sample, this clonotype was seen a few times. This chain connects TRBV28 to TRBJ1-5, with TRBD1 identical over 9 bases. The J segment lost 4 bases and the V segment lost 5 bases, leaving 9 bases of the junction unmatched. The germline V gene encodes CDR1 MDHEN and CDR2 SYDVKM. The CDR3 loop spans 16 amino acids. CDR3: CASSAPTGGLNQPQHF. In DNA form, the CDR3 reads TGTGCCAGCAGTGCTCCGACAGGGGGATTAAATCAGCCCCAGCATTTT.

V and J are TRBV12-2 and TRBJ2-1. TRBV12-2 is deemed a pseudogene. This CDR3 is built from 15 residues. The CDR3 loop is CASRLCQELLNEQFF. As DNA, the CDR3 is TGTGCAAGTCGCTTGTGCCAGGAGCTCCTCAATGAGCAGTTCTTC.

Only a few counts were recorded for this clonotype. The CDR3 protein is CSATLGGSGETQYF. CDR3 nucleotide sequence: TGCAGTGCTACTCTAGGGGGCAGCGGGGAGACCCAGTACTTC. The chain carries TRBV20-1 and TRBJ2-5; possibly TRBD1 for D (7 bases). V lost 4 bases and J lost 5, with 17 bases in between. Per the germline V gene, CDR1 is DFQATT and CDR2 is SNEGSKA (reference sequence). This CDR3 comprises 14 residues.

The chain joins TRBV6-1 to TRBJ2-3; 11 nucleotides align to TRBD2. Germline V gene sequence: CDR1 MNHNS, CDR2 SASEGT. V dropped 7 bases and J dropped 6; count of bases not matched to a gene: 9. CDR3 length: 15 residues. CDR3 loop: CASNLAGGHVDTQYF. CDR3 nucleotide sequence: TGTGCCAGCAACTTAGCGGGAGGGCATGTCGATACGCAGTATTTT.

The CDR3 here is CASTEGDSSSPLHF. The CDR3 DNA is TGTGCCAGCACTGAGGGGGACAGCTCCTCACCCCTCCACTTT. J is TRBJ1-6 and V is TRBV12-3 or TRBV12-4; the match to TRBD1 covers 7 bases. This CDR3 has 14 amino acids. V lost 7 bases and J lost 10; bases outside the gene matches: 10.

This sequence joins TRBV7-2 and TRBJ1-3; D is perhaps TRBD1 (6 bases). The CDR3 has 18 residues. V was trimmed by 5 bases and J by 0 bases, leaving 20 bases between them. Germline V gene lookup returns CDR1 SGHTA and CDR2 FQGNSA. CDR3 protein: CASSDDRRLGNSGNTIYF. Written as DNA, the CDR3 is TGTGCCAGCAGCGATGACAGGCGCCTCGGAAACTCTGGAAACACCATATATTTT.

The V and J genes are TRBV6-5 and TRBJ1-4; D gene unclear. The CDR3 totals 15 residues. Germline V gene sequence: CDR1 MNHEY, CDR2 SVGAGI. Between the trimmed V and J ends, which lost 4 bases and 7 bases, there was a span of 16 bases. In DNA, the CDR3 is TGTGCCAGCAGTTCATCGCGGCCTACCTTTGAAAAACTGTTTTTT. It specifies CASSSSRPTFEKLFF.

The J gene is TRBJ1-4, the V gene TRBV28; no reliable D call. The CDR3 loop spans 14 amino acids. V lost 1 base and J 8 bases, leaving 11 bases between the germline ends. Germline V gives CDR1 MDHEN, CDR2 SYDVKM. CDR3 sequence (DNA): TGTGCCAGCAGTTTATTGCGGGGTAACGAAAAACTGTTTTTT. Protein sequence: CASSLLRGNEKLFF.

CDR3 protein: CASRPTSGSTYEQYF. The CDR3 nucleotides read TGTGCCAGCAGACCGACTAGCGGGAGTACCTACGAGCAGTACTTC. The J gene is TRBJ2-7, the V gene TRBV6-1; TRBD2 agrees at 12 bases. The V and J ends lost 6 bases and 2 bases, in that order; junction bases with no gene match: 5. This CDR3 region has 15 residues. The germline CDR1 and CDR2 sequences are MNHNS and SASEGT.